The clone carrying this T cell receptor (beta chain) was observed a handful of times. Antigen: not known. Ophthalmopathy cases met thresholds of Clinical Activity Score at least 3, NOSPECS grade at least 4 and duration under 3 months. J gave up 0 bases and V 4 bases, and 3 bases lay outside the gene matches. The CDR3 sequence is 18 residues long. Germline V gives CDR1 LGHDT, CDR2 YNNKEL (reference sequence). Researchers amplified the TCR beta CDR3 regions from RNA transcripts. The TCR CDR3 first-round RT-PCR relied on the HTBI primer set. TCRdb independently ran MiXCR on the multiplex PCR reads; one entry per CDR3 protein. The sample lists 350,000 to 400,000 distinct CDR3 sequences; less than 20% were seen once. The record originates from a study of T cells in Graves' hyperthyroidism and ophthalmopathy. In the study overall: Peripheral blood sampling occurred at initial diagnosis, before any treatment.

Broader study findings: Blood also showed most of the thyroid clonotypes that were expanded above 0.001. Ophthalmopathy onset followed model prediction by a median about six months.

The TCR comes from a man aged 18 to 29 with Graves' ophthalmopathy. The sample taken for sequencing was blood. The chain has TRBV3-1 and TRBJ2-2; 15 nucleotides align to TRBD2. CDR3 DNA sequence: TGTGCCAGCAGCCTGGGACTAGCGGGGGGTTCGAACACCGGGGAGCTGTTTTTT. This sequence encodes CASSLGLAGGSNTGELFF.